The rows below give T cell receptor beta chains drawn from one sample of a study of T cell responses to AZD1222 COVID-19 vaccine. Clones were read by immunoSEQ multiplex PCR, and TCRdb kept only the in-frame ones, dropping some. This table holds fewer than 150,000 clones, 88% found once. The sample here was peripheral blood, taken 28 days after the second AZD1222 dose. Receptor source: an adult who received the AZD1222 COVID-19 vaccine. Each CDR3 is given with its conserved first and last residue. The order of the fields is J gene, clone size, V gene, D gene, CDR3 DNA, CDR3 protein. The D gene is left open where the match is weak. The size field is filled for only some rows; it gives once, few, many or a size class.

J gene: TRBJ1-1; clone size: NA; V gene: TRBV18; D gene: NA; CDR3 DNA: TGTGCCAGCTCACCACTGAACAGCAACACTGAAGCTTTCTTT; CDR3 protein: CASSPLNSNTEAFF
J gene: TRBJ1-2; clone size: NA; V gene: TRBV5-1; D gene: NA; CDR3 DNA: TGCGCCAGCAGCTTGGCCCAGGTACTAGGGGATGGCTACACCTTC; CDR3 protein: CASSLAQVLGDGYTF
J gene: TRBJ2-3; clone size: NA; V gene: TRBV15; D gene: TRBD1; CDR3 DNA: TGTGCCATACGACAGGGGGGCCTCACAGATACGCAGTATTTT; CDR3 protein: CAIRQGGLTDTQYF
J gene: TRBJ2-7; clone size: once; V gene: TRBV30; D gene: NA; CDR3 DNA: TGTGCCTGGAGTGTAGGGAAGGGGTTGCTGGACGAGCAGTACTTC; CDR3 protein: CAWSVGKGLLDEQYF
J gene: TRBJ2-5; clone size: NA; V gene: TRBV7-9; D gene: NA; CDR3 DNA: TGTGCCAGCAGCTTCTACCGGGCGGCCGAAGAGACCCAGTACTTC; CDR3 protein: CASSFYRAAEETQYF
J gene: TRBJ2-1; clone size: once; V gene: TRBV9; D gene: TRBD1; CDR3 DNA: TGTGCCAGCAGCGCTAATCGGGACAGGGGATCCAATGAGCAGTTCTTC; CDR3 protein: CASSANRDRGSNEQFF
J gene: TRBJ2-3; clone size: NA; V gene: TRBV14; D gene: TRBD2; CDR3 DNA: TGTGCCAGTAAAGCGGGGGGTACCACAGATACGCAGTATTTT; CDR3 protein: CASKAGGTTDTQYF
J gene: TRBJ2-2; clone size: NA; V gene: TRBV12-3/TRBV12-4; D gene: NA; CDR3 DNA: TGTGCCAGCAGTGTACAGCTCACCGGGGAGCTGTTTTTT; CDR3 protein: CASSVQLTGELFF
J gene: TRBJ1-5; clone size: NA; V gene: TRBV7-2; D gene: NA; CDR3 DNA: TGTGCCAGCAGCTTAGTTCCAAATCAGCCCCAGCATTTT; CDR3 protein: CASSLVPNQPQHF
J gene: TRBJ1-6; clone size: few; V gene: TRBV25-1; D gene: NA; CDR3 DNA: TGTGCCAGCAGTGAAACCGCGTCCTATAATTCACCCCTCCACTTT; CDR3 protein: CASSETASYNSPLHF
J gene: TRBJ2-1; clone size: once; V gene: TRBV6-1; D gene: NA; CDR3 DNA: TGTGCCAGCAGTGAAAGGGGGGAAGGAGAGTTCTTC; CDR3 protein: CASSERGEGEFF
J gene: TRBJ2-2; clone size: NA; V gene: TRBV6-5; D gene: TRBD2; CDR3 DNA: TGTGCCAGCGGAGCGGGGGGGCTCCACACCGGGGAGCTGTTTTTT; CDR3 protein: CASGAGGLHTGELFF
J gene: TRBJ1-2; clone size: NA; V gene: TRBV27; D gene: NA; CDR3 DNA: TGTGCCAGCAGTTTATCTCCACAGGGTAGCTATGGCTACACCTTC; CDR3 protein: CASSLSPQGSYGYTF
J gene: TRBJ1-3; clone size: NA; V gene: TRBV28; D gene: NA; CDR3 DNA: TGTGCCAGCAGTACGCCGGACCCGGCCTCTGGAAACACCATATATTTT; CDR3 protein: CASSTPDPASGNTIYF
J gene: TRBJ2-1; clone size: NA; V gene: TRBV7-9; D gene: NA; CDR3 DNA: TGTGCCAGCAGCTCTCGTCGGGTAGGGATATACAATGAGCAGTTCTTC; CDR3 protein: CASSSRRVGIYNEQFF
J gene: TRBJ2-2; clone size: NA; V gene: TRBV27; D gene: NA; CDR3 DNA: TGTGCCAGCAGTTTAAGGGGCCAAGAGACCGGGGAGCTGTTTTTT; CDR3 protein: CASSLRGQETGELFF
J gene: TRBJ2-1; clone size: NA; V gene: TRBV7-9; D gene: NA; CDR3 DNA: TGTGCCAGCAGCTTTGAACTAGGCGTTAATGAGCAGTTCTTC; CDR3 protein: CASSFELGVNEQFF
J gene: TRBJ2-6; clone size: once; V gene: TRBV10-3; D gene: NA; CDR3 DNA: TGTGCCATCAGTGAGTCAGCAGGGTATATTGACAACGTCCTGACTTTC; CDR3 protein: CAISESAGYIDNVLTF
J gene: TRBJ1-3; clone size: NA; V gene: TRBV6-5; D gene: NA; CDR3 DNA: TGTGCCAGCAAGGGGGGAAACACCATATATTTT; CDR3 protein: CASKGGNTIYF
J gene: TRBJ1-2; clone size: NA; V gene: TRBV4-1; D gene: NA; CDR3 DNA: TGCGCCAGCTTGGGTCGAGGAGACTACACCTTC; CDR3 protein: CASLGRGDYTF
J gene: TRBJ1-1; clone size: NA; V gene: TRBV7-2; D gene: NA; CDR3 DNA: TGTGCCAGCAGCTTACTCGGGCAGCCAAACGCTGAAGCTTTCTTT; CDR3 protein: CASSLLGQPNAEAFF
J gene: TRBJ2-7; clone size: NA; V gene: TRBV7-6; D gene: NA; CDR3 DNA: TGTGCCAGCAGCCGCACCGGAGGGGCTAACCCTCCCTACGAGCAGTACTTC; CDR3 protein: CASSRTGGANPPYEQYF
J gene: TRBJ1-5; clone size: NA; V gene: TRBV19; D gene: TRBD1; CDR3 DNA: TGTGCCAGTAGTATTTCCCGGGACAGCTACAATCAGCCCCAGCATTTT; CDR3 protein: CASSISRDSYNQPQHF
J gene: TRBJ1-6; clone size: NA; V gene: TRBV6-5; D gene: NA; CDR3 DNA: TGTGCCAGCAGTTTACTCCGGGACGGAGATTCACCCCTCCACTTT; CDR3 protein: CASSLLRDGDSPLHF
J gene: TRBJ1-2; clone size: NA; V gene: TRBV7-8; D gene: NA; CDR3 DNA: TGTGCCAGCAGCACAAGAGGTCGGGAGGATGGCTACACCTTC; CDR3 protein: CASSTRGREDGYTF
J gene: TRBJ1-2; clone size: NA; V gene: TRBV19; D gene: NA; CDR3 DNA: TGTGCCAGTAGTATTTGGGGGGAAGGTGGCTACACCTTC; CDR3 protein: CASSIWGEGGYTF
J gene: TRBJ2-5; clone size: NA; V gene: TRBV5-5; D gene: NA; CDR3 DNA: TGTGCCAGCAGCTGGGGGATGGGAGAGACCCAGTACTTC; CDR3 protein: CASSWGMGETQYF
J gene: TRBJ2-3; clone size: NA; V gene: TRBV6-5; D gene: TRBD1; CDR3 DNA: TGTGCCAGTAAAACCCACAGGGGAACAGATACGCAGTATTTT; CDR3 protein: CASKTHRGTDTQYF
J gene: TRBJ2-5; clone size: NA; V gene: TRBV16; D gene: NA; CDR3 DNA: TGTGCCAGCAGCCAATCTAAAGAGACCCAGTACTTC; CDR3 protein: CASSQSKETQYF
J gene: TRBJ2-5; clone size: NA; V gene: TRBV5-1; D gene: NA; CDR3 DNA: TGCGCCAGCAGCTTCGAAGGGGAAGAGACCCAGTACTTC; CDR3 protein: CASSFEGEETQYF
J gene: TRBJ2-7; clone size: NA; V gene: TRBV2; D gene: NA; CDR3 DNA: TGTGCCAGTGGGACTCTGACCTACGAGCAGTACTTC; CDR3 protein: CASGTLTYEQYF
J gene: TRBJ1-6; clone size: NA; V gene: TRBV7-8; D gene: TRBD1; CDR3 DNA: TGTGCCAGCAGCTCCCGACAGGGCCAGTCACCCCTCCACTTT; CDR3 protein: CASSSRQGQSPLHF
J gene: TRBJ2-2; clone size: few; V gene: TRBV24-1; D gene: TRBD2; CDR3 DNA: TGTGCCACCAGTGATCTAGCGGGAGGGCACACCGGGGAGCTGTTTTTT; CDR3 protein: CATSDLAGGHTGELFF